These T cell receptor beta chains were read from a single sample in a study of OX40 agonist ivuxolimab in advanced cancers. Data came from immunoSEQ multiplex PCR; TCRdb stores just in-frame clones and leaves some out. The sample lists approximately 14,000 clones, approximately 80% seen once, with less than 35% in the top ten. This specimen consisted of CD4+ or CD8+ T cells sorted from blood, obtained in a trial of the OX40 agonist ivuxolimab. These TCRs come from an adult with an advanced solid tumor such as melanoma, head and neck, liver or kidney cancer. Both conserved end residues are part of each CDR3. D genes are given only for firm matches. Clone size is stated in some rows and not others, as once, few, many or a class when expanded.

V gene	D gene	clone size	CDR3 length	J gene	CDR3 protein	CDR3 DNA
TRBV6-1	TRBD1	.	12	TRBJ2-5	CASSQQGETQYF	TGTGCCAGCAGCCAACAGGGGGAGACCCAGTACTTC
TRBV14	.	.	12	TRBJ1-3	CASSQELQTIYF	TGTGCCAGCAGCCAAGAGCTCCAGACAATATATTTT
TRBV7-9	.	.	15	TRBJ1-1	CASSLAGWDQAEAFF	TGTGCCAGCAGCTTAGCGGGGTGGGATCAAGCTGAAGCTTTCTTT
TRBV27	.	.	15	TRBJ1-1	CASTLYPDGRTEAFF	TGTGCCAGCACCTTGTATCCGGATGGGAGAACTGAAGCTTTCTTT
TRBV11-2	.	.	14	TRBJ2-7	CASSLDQGSYEQYF	TGTGCCAGCAGCTTAGACCAGGGCTCCTACGAGCAGTACTTC
TRBV5-5	.	.	12	TRBJ1-2	CASSLADYGYTF	TGTGCCAGCAGCTTGGCGGACTATGGCTACACCTTC
TRBV7-9	.	.	13	TRBJ1-2	CASSLEAVYGYTF	TGTGCCAGCAGCTTAGAAGCAGTTTATGGCTACACCTTC
TRBV6-4	.	few	13	TRBJ1-1	CASSVFQGTEAFF	TGTGCCAGCAGTGTTTTCCAGGGAACTGAAGCTTTCTTT
TRBV7-2	.	.	14	TRBJ1-2	CASSLNKGGTGYTF	TGTGCCAGCAGCTTAAATAAAGGGGGTACGGGCTACACCTTC
TRBV7-6	TRBD1	once	15	TRBJ2-3	CASSLVGDRGDTQYF	TGTGCCAGCAGCTTAGTAGGGGACAGGGGGGATACGCAGTATTTT
TRBV7-2	.	.	14	TRBJ1-5	CASGRGRGNQPQHF	TGTGCCAGCGGGCGGGGGAGGGGAAATCAGCCCCAGCATTTT
TRBV19	.	.	13	TRBJ1-2	CASSMASWDGYTF	TGTGCCAGTAGTATGGCCTCTTGGGATGGCTACACCTTC
TRBV15	TRBD1	.	14	TRBJ1-2	CATSTRTGEYGYTF	TGTGCCACCAGCACTCGGACAGGGGAATATGGCTACACCTTC
TRBV9	TRBD1	.	16	TRBJ1-2	CASSEPRDRANYGYTF	TGTGCCAGCAGCGAGCCCCGGGACAGGGCTAACTATGGCTACACCTTC
TRBV10-2	.	once	14	TRBJ2-7	CASSETQYTYEQYF	TGCGCCAGCAGTGAGACCCAATACACCTACGAGCAGTACTTC
TRBV30	.	.	15	TRBJ1-1	CAWSVFGDLNTEAFF	TGTGCCTGGAGTGTATTTGGGGACTTGAACACTGAAGCTTTCTTT
TRBV4-3	.	.	15	TRBJ1-5	CASSQEIGANQPQHF	TGCGCCAGCAGCCAAGAGATAGGGGCAAATCAGCCCCAGCATTTT
TRBV14	.	.	13	TRBJ2-7	CASSRGTYYEQYF	TGTGCCAGCAGCCGCGGGACTTACTACGAGCAGTACTTC
TRBV27	TRBD1	once	14	TRBJ1-2	CASSPQGVGHGYTF	TGTGCCAGCAGCCCACAGGGGGTCGGACATGGCTACACCTTC
TRBV9	.	.	14	TRBJ2-1	CASSVDTGYNEQFF	TGTGCCAGCAGCGTGGACACAGGATACAATGAGCAGTTCTTC
TRBV11-3	.	.	14	TRBJ2-3	CASSLVGGTDTQYF	TGTGCCAGCAGCTTAGTTGGGGGCACAGATACGCAGTATTTT
TRBV11-3	.	.	15	TRBJ1-6	CASSLWGGKDSPLHF	TGTGCCAGCAGCTTATGGGGGGGGAAGGATTCACCCCTCCACTTT
TRBV7-9	.	.	14	TRBJ1-3	CASGSTGSGNTIYF	TGTGCCAGCGGATCGACTGGCTCTGGAAACACCATATATTTT
TRBV19	.	.	13	TRBJ2-1	CASSPGIYNEQFF	TGTGCCAGTAGTCCTGGCATCTACAATGAGCAGTTCTTC
TRBV7-6	.	once	15	TRBJ2-5	CASSLEIGYQETQYF	TGTGCCAGCAGCTTAGAGATCGGGTACCAAGAGACCCAGTACTTC
TRBV7-2	.	once	15	TRBJ2-1	CASISGVPSYNEQFF	TGTGCCAGCATCTCGGGGGTCCCCTCCTACAATGAGCAGTTCTTC
TRBV5-1	.	.	13	TRBJ2-7	CASSLGRSYEQYF	TGCGCCAGCAGCTTGGGCCGCTCCTACGAGCAGTACTTC
TRBV27	TRBD2	few	16	TRBJ2-1	CASSLGAGGPYNEQFF	TGTGCCAGCAGTTTAGGAGCGGGGGGGCCCTACAATGAGCAGTTCTTC
TRBV27	.	.	15	TRBJ1-1	CASSLGTTANTEAFF	TGTGCCAGCAGTTTGGGGACGACAGCGAACACTGAAGCTTTCTTT
TRBV5-1	TRBD1	.	15	TRBJ1-2	CASSLGTGGDYGYTF	TGCGCCAGCAGCTTGGGGACAGGGGGCGACTATGGCTACACCTTC
TRBV5-3	.	few	15	TRBJ2-2	CARSRQCGGTGELFF	TGTGCCAGAAGCCGTCAGTGCGGCGGCACCGGGGAGCTGTTTTTT
TRBV6-6	.	once	14	TRBJ1-3	CASSPGVSGNTIYF	TGTGCCAGCAGCCCGGGGGTCTCTGGAAACACCATATATTTT
TRBV29-1	.	.	14	TRBJ2-1	CSVGGRTSYNEQFF	TGCAGCGTTGGGGGGCGGACTTCCTACAATGAGCAGTTCTTC
TRBV7-9	.	.	14	TRBJ2-6	CASITTSGANVLTF	TGTGCCAGCATCACTACTTCTGGGGCCAACGTCCTGACTTTC
TRBV30	.	.	12	TRBJ1-1	CAWITIGAEAFF	TGTGCCTGGATCACAATTGGGGCCGAAGCTTTCTTT
TRBV27	.	.	14	TRBJ1-3	CASASRSSGNTIYF	TGTGCCTCAGCCAGCCGATCCTCTGGAAACACCATATATTTT
TRBV11-2	.	once	12	TRBJ1-1	CASSLGRVEAFF	TGTGCCAGCAGCTTAGGAAGAGTTGAAGCTTTCTTT
TRBV7-9	.	.	14	TRBJ2-3	CASSPDPGTDTQYF	TGTGCCAGCAGCCCGGACCCAGGAACAGATACGCAGTATTTT
TRBV30	.	few	15	TRBJ1-2	CAWSDYGPRRDGYTF	TGTGCCTGGAGCGACTACGGGCCTCGGCGGGATGGCTACACCTTC
TRBV15	.	few	16	TRBJ1-2	CATSREAGSLNYGYTF	TGTGCCACCAGCAGAGAGGCAGGGTCCCTTAACTATGGCTACACCTTC
TRBV7-2	.	.	16	TRBJ2-1	CASSLKGISSYNEQFF	TGTGCCAGCAGCTTAAAGGGGATAAGCTCCTACAATGAGCAGTTCTTC
TRBV4-2	TRBD2	.	15	TRBJ2-7	CASSQDPSGAYEQYF	TGTGCCAGCAGCCAAGATCCCAGCGGGGCCTACGAGCAGTACTTC
TRBV18	.	.	15	TRBJ1-1	CASSPVSEGSTEAFF	TGTGCCAGCTCACCCGTGTCAGAGGGATCCACTGAAGCTTTCTTT
TRBV5-6	TRBD1	.	14	TRBJ2-5	CASSWGTGRKTQYF	TGTGCCAGCAGCTGGGGGACAGGGAGAAAGACCCAGTACTTC
TRBV7-9	.	once	13	TRBJ2-1	CASSSPMAPEQFF	TGTGCCAGCAGCTCTCCAATGGCCCCCGAGCAGTTCTTC
TRBV5-1	.	.	12	TRBJ2-7	CASSFGRGEQYF	TGCGCCAGCAGCTTTGGCCGGGGCGAGCAGTACTTC
TRBV11-3	TRBD2	.	15	TRBJ2-7	CASSSRGLAEGEQYF	TGTGCCAGCAGTTCTCGGGGACTAGCGGAGGGGGAGCAGTACTTC
TRBV7-3	TRBD2	few	16	TRBJ2-1	CASSEGPLAGGGEQFF	TGTGCCAGCAGCGAGGGCCCGCTAGCGGGGGGAGGTGAGCAGTTCTTC
TRBV5-5	TRBD1	.	14	TRBJ2-7	CASSLGTGGYEQYF	TGTGCCAGCAGCCTCGGGACAGGGGGCTACGAGCAGTACTTC
TRBV19	.	.	14	TRBJ1-1	CASSIVGGGIEAFF	TGTGCCAGTAGTATAGTTGGGGGCGGAATCGAAGCTTTCTTT